These 30 T cell receptor beta chains share one sample of origin, sequenced in a study of response to subunit inactivated influenza vaccine. TCRdb redid the calling of the RT-PCR reads with MiXCR, one entry per CDR3 protein. The sample records about 540,000 distinct CDR3 sequences, 20% to 25% being singletons. These data were also reused for a study on T cells expressing NK-cell markers. That source adds: It was by 5'RACE template switching with UMIs that TCR beta cDNA was made.

The sequencing used CD4+ T cells sorted from PBMCs, collected 11 to 12 days after vaccination. Receptor source: a man aged 50-60 years who received an inactivated influenza vaccine.

The chain has TRBV5-1 and TRBJ2-1; tentatively, D is TRBD1 or TRBD2 (5 bases each). Deletions cut 3 bases from V and 2 bases from J, with 15 bases between. The CDR3 covers 16 residues. Germline loops: CDR1 SGHRS, CDR2 YFSETQ. CDR3 residues: CASSSAGTVAYNEQFF. CDR3 nucleotide sequence: TGCGCCAGCAGCTCGGCCGGGACGGTCGCCTACAATGAGCAGTTCTTC. The variable domain in full, with the rest retrieved from reference TRBV5-1 and TRBJ2-1, is KAGVTQTPRYLIKTRGQQVTLSCSPISGHRSVSWYQQTPGQGLQFLFEYFSETQRNKGNFPGRFSGRQFSNSRSEMNVSTLELGDSALYLCASSSAGTVAYNEQFFGPGTRLTVL.

J is TRBJ2-5 and V is TRBV5-4; 14 nucleotides align to TRBD2. CDR1 and CDR2 (germline): SGHNT, YYREEE (reference sequence). The V segment lost 4 bases and the J segment 3 bases; nucleotides outside the gene matches: 2. The CDR3 sequence is 15 residues long. The CDR3 here is CASSKGLAGEETQYF. The CDR3 DNA reads TGTGCCAGCAGCAAGGGACTAGCGGGAGAAGAGACCCAGTACTTC.

The genes are TRBV28 and TRBJ2-7, with TRBD2 as a possible D gene (5 bases). Germline values: CDR1 MDHEN, CDR2 SYDVKM. V lost 7 bases, J lost 3 bases, and 10 bases lay in between. The CDR3 is 12 residues long. The CDR3 nucleotides are TGTGCCAGCACCCCCCGGGGCTACGAGCAGTACTTC. Its translation is CASTPRGYEQYF.

The gene calls are TRBV6-5 and TRBJ2-7; a possible D gene is TRBD2 (6 bases). The V gene's germline CDR1 is MNHEY and CDR2 SVGAGI. The CDR3 is 14 residues long. Trimming stripped 0 bases from V and 5 bases from J, with 11 bases between. The CDR3 region is CASSYSFRRDEQYF. The CDR3 DNA reads TGTGCCAGCAGTTACTCGTTTCGGAGGGACGAGCAGTACTTC.

The chain links TRBV10-3 to TRBJ2-7; D not resolved. This CDR3 is 13 amino acids long. The germline CDR1 and CDR2 sequences are ENHRY and SYGVKD. V was trimmed by 6 bases and J by 0 bases, leaving 9 bases between them. CDR3 region: CAISPQDSYEQYF. The CDR3 bases are TGTGCCATCAGCCCCCAGGACTCCTACGAGCAGTACTTC.

The genes are TRBV20-1 and TRBJ1-2; D gene ambiguous. V dropped 0 bases and J dropped 6 bases, with 14 bases sitting between them. The CDR3 extends over 14 amino acids. Germline V gene data show CDR1 as DFQATT and CDR2 as SNEGSKA (reference sequence). CDR3 loop: CSARERAGRDGYTF. CDR3 coding DNA: TGCAGTGCTAGAGAGCGGGCAGGAAGGGATGGCTACACCTTC.

The chain is built from TRBV30 and TRBJ1-6; D may be TRBD1 (6 bases). This CDR3 spans 14 amino acids. Germline CDR1 GTSNPN, CDR2 SVGIG (reference sequence). Trimming left V 3 bases short and J 14 bases short, with 20 bases between. DNA for the CDR3: TGTGCCTGGAGAAACACAGGGATAAGGGGAGCCCTCCACTTT. This codes for CAWRNTGIRGALHF.

V is TRBV6-5 and J is TRBJ1-2; D gene unclear. The germline V gene has CDR1 MNHEY and CDR2 SVGAGI. Trimming took off 0 bases at V and 1 base at J, with 9 bases between the two ends. The CDR3 consists of 15 residues. CDR3 amino acids: CASSYSSGGNYGYTF. CDR3 DNA: TGTGCCAGCAGTTACTCGAGCGGCGGTAACTATGGCTACACCTTC.

The chain joins TRBV18 to TRBJ2-5; D may be TRBD2 (5 bases). V was cut by 2 bases and J by 3 bases, with 13 bases left in between. The CDR3 extends over 15 amino acids. Germline assignment: CDR1 KGHSH and CDR2 LQKENI. DNA of the CDR3: TGTGCCAGCTCACCAAGTGGAACGGGAAAAGAGACCCAGTACTTC. Its translation: CASSPSGTGKETQYF. The whole variable domain, filled in from reference TRBV18 and TRBJ2-5, reads NAGVMQNPRHLVRRRGQEARLRCSPMKGHSHVYWYRQLPEEGLKFMVYLQKENIIDESGMPKERFSAEFPKEGPSILRIQQVVRGDSAAYFCASSPSGTGKETQYFGPGTRLLVL.

The V gene is TRBV7-2, the J gene TRBJ2-1; 8 bases match TRBD2. V shed 1 base and J 7 bases; nucleotides not matched to a gene: 6. The germline gives CDR1 SGHTA, CDR2 FQGNSA. The length of the CDR3 is 15 residues. The CDR3 DNA is TGTGCCAGCAGCTTAGGCCGGACTAGCAGGAATGAGCAGTTCTTC. Its translation is CASSLGRTSRNEQFF.

This clonotype turned up a few times. The chain is built from TRBV28 and TRBJ1-5; 7 bases map to TRBD1. The CDR3 is 14 residues long. CDR1 and CDR2 from the germline V gene are MDHEN and SYDVKM. J gave up 3 bases and V 7 bases, and 6 bases lay outside the gene matches. CDR3 in amino acids: CASNPGQLNQPQHF. The CDR3 DNA reads as TGTGCCAGCAACCCGGGACAGCTCAATCAGCCCCAGCATTTT.

This clonotype was counted between two and nine times. The chain recombines TRBV20-1 with TRBJ2-3; 7 bases are shared with TRBD2. V lost 7 bases to trimming and J lost 3 bases; unmatched junction nucleotides: 7. Germline lookup yields CDR1 DFQATT and CDR2 SNEGSKA (reference sequence). The CDR3 is 13 residues long. CDR3 in DNA: TGCAGTGAGGGGCCAGCGGGGACAGATACGCAGTATTTT. Translated: CSEGPAGTDTQYF.

The rearrangement uses TRBV6-2 or TRBV6-3 and TRBJ2-3, with 9 bases matching TRBD2. The CDR3 spans 18 residues. Looked up from germline, CDR1 is MNHEY and CDR2 is SVGEGT. J lost 2 bases, V lost 0 bases, and 9 bases had no gene match. CDR3 sequence reads: CASSYSMTAGGPTDTQYF. The CDR3 DNA reads TGTGCCAGCAGTTACTCGATGACCGCGGGAGGGCCCACAGATACGCAGTATTTT.

This chain connects TRBV18 to TRBJ2-7; D could derive from TRBD1 or TRBD2 (5 bases each). V was cut by 0 bases and J by 4 bases, with 13 bases left in between. From germline, CDR1 is KGHSH and CDR2 LQKENI. The CDR3 extends over 15 amino acids. CDR3 in amino acids: CASSPPARGGYEQYF. In DNA, the CDR3 is TGTGCCAGCTCACCACCTGCCCGTGGGGGTTACGAGCAGTACTTC. Full variable domain (rest looked up from reference TRBV18 and TRBJ2-7): NAGVMQNPRHLVRRRGQEARLRCSPMKGHSHVYWYRQLPEEGLKFMVYLQKENIIDESGMPKERFSAEFPKEGPSILRIQQVVRGDSAAYFCASSPPARGGYEQYFGPGTRLTVT.

The rearrangement uses TRBV20-1 and TRBJ2-7, with 8 bases matching TRBD1. Germline CDR1 reads DFQATT; CDR2 reads SNEGSKA (reference sequence). J lost 3 bases, V lost 7 bases, and 2 bases had no gene match. CDR3 size: 11 residues. The CDR3 DNA follows: TGCAGTGGACAGGGGAACTACGAGCAGTACTTC. Translating it yields CSGQGNYEQYF.

This clonotype was seen once. The V and J genes are TRBV9 and TRBJ2-1, with 10 bases lining up with TRBD1. The CDR3 is 15 residues long. Trimming took 4 bases from V and 3 from J; bases not matched to a gene: 4. CDR1 and CDR2 from the germline V gene are SGDLS and YYNGEE. CDR3 sequence (DNA): TGTGCCAGCAGCACGACAGGGGGCGGCTACAATGAGCAGTTCTTC. This translates into CASSTTGGGYNEQFF.

V and J are TRBV3-1 and TRBJ1-2, with unresolved D. Germline V lookup: CDR1 LGHDT, CDR2 YNNKEL (reference sequence). V lost 5 bases and J 4 bases, leaving 8 bases between the germline ends. This CDR3 is 12 amino acids long. The CDR3 DNA reads TGTGCCAGCAGCGCCTCAATCTATGGCTACACCTTC. Protein: CASSASIYGYTF.

This clonotype came up a few times. The J gene is TRBJ2-2, the V gene TRBV4-2; 11 positions agree with TRBD2. The CDR3 is made up of 18 amino acids. Germline CDR1 and CDR2: LGHNA and YNFKEQ. V lost 3 bases to trimming and J lost 7 bases; unmatched junction nucleotides: 13. CDR3 sequence reads: CASSQDNLAGGTGGELFF. CDR3 nucleotides: TGTGCCAGCAGCCAGGATAACCTAGCGGGGGGCACCGGCGGGGAGCTGTTTTTT.

The chain carries TRBV3-1 and TRBJ1-2; D is ambiguous. V lost 1 base and J lost 2, with 5 bases in between. CDR1 and CDR2 (germline): LGHDT, YNNKEL (reference sequence). The length of the CDR3 is 13 residues. CDR3 coding DNA: TGTGCCAGCAGCCAAGTACAGAACTATGGCTACACCTTC. Its protein is CASSQVQNYGYTF.

This clonotype was seen a single time. The chain recombines TRBV5-4 with TRBJ2-2; D is uncertain. Trimming removed 4 bases from V and 10 bases from J, with 14 bases in between. The CDR3 is 13 residues long. The V gene's germline CDR1 is SGHNT and CDR2 YYREEE (reference sequence). The CDR3 bases are TGTGCCAGCAGCCCGTTTCCGTCCCCGGAGCTGTTTTTT. Protein product: CASSPFPSPELFF. Using reference TRBV5-4 and TRBJ2-2 for the parts outside the CDR3, the full variable domain is ETGVTQSPTHLIKTRGQQVTLRCSSQSGHNTVSWYQQALGQGPQFIFQYYREEENGRGNFPPRFSGLQFPNYSSELNVNALELDDSALYLCASSPFPSPELFFGEGSRLTVL.

A few counts support this clonotype. The chain links TRBV7-8 to TRBJ2-2; D is undetermined. This CDR3 has 15 amino acids. Per germline, CDR1 SGHVS and CDR2 FQNEAQ. V was clipped by 5 bases and J by 0 bases, with 10 bases between them. The CDR3 DNA reads TGTGCCAGCAGCCCTCGGGTTGCGAACACCGGGGAGCTGTTTTTT. Encoded protein: CASSPRVANTGELFF.

J is TRBJ2-7 and V is TRBV10-2, with 9 bases identical to TRBD2. This CDR3 spans 14 amino acids. Unmatched junction bases numbered 6, after V lost 7 bases and J lost 2 bases. Germline values: CDR1 WSHSY, CDR2 SAAADI. The CDR3: CASTETSGPYEQYF. CDR3 nucleotides: TGCGCCAGCACCGAAACTAGCGGGCCCTACGAGCAGTACTTC.

This clonotype has only a few counts. The rearrangement links TRBV20-1 to TRBJ2-5; a possible D gene is TRBD2 (5 bases). The CDR3 totals 12 residues. The V and J ends lost 6 bases and 1 base respectively, with 9 bases between them. The germline V gene has CDR1 DFQATT and CDR2 SNEGSKA (reference sequence). The CDR3 here is CSAGLFQETQYF. The DNA of the CDR3 is TGCAGTGCCGGACTTTTCCAAGAGACCCAGTACTTC.

The sample holds a few counts of this clonotype. The chain employs TRBV7-2 and TRBJ2-7, with D possibly called TRBD1 or TRBD2 (5 bases each). Trimming took 4 bases from V and 2 from J, leaving 9 bases between them. CDR1 SGHTA and CDR2 FQGNSA come from the germline V gene. This CDR3 contains 13 residues. The chain's CDR3 is CASSSGSPYEQYF. The DNA of the CDR3 is TGTGCCAGCAGCTCAGGGAGTCCCTACGAGCAGTACTTC. Complete variable domain (other parts from reference TRBV7-2 and TRBJ2-7): GAGVSQSPSNKVTEKGKDVELRCDPISGHTALYWYRQSLGQGLEFLIYFQGNSAPDKSGLPSDRFSAERTGGSVSTLTIQRTQQEDSAVYLCASSSGSPYEQYFGPGTRLTVT.

This clonotype was counted only a few times. V usage is TRBV20-1 and J usage is TRBJ2-1, with 13 bases identical to TRBD2. CDR3 size: 19 residues. The V segment lost 1 base and the J segment 0 bases; nucleotides outside the gene matches: 9. Germline V gives CDR1 DFQATT, CDR2 SNEGSKA (reference sequence). The CDR3 loop is CSARGLGLAGASSYNEQFF. DNA for the CDR3: TGCAGTGCTAGAGGTCTCGGACTAGCGGGGGCGAGCTCCTACAATGAGCAGTTCTTC.

This clonotype has just a few counts. The genes are TRBV6-6 and TRBJ2-6; possible D gene TRBD1, 5 bases. CDR1 MNHNY and CDR2 SVGAGI come from the germline V gene (reference sequence). The CDR3 runs 13 residues. Trimming took 8 bases from V and 2 from J, leaving 7 bases between them. CDR3 in DNA: TGTGCCAGCTCAGGGACTGGGGCCAACGTCCTGACTTTC. Protein sequence: CASSGTGANVLTF.

The V and J genes are TRBV2 and TRBJ2-7, with 8 bases fitting TRBD1. The germline V gene encodes CDR1 SNHLY and CDR2 FYNNEI. There are 13 residues in the CDR3. V shed 7 bases, J shed 5 bases, and the junction held 7 bases outside the gene matches. CDR3 loop: CASNYQGAHEQYF. CDR3 sequence (DNA): TGTGCCAGCAATTACCAGGGGGCTCACGAGCAGTACTTC.

The chain links TRBV4-2 to TRBJ1-4; TRBD1 is a possible D gene (6 bases). Germline V lookup: CDR1 LGHNA, CDR2 YNFKEQ. Trimming removed 0 bases from V and 8 bases from J, with 10 bases in between. The CDR3 runs 14 residues. The CDR3: CASSQDQGTEKLFF. The CDR3 DNA reads TGTGCCAGCAGCCAAGATCAGGGGACGGAAAAACTGTTTTTT.

The rearrangement links TRBV10-3 to TRBJ2-3, with TRBD2 as a possible D gene (5 bases). V lost 7 bases, J lost 4 bases, and 15 bases lay in between. The CDR3 sequence is 14 residues long. Germline CDR1 ENHRY, CDR2 SYGVKD. CDR3 protein: CAITGGSGADTQYF. The CDR3 DNA reads as TGTGCCATCACGGGCGGGTCTGGGGCAGATACGCAGTATTTT.

The chain has TRBV13 and TRBJ2-3, with TRBD1 matching 9 bases. The CDR3 loop spans 18 amino acids. J lost 2 bases, V lost 5 bases, and 14 bases had no gene match. Germline-derived CDR1 and CDR2 are PRHDT and FYEKMQ (reference sequence). The CDR3 is CASSPGQGGGTSTDTQYF. The CDR3 bases are TGTGCCAGCAGCCCGGGACAGGGAGGGGGGACATCCACAGATACGCAGTATTTT.